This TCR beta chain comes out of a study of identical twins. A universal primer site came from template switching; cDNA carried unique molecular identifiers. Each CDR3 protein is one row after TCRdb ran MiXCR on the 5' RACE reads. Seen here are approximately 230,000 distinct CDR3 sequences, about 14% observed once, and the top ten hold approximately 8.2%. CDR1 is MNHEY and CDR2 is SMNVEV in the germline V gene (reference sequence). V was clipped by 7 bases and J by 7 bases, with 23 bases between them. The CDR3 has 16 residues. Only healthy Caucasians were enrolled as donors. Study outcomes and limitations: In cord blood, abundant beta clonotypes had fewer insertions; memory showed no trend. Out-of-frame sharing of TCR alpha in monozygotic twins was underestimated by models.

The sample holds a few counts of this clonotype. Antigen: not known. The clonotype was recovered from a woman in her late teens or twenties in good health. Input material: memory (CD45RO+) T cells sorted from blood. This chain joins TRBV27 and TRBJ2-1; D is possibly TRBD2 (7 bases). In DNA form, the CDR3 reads TGTGCCAGCACCCCACGCATACGGGCGGGGGCGAATGAGCAGTTCTTC. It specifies CASTPRIRAGANEQFF.